The 17 T cell receptor beta chains reported below all come from one sample, sequenced in a study of Graves' ophthalmopathy and Graves' hyperthyroidism. Amplified TCR beta CDR3 regions were obtained using RNA transcripts as template. HTBI primers served in a first-round RT-PCR, which a second-round multiplex PCR followed. MiXCR, applied by TCRdb to the multiplex PCR reads, yields one record per CDR3 protein. Seen here are about 220,000 distinct CDR3 sequences, around a fifth observed once, and the top ten hold roughly 39%. What was sequenced was peripheral blood. These receptor sequences come from a woman aged 50 to 65 with Graves' ophthalmopathy.

This clonotype has at least ten counts. The chain employs TRBV19 and TRBJ1-1, with 7 nucleotides matching TRBD1. J lost 6 bases, V lost 5 bases, and 9 bases had no gene match. There are 14 residues in the CDR3. The germline gives CDR1 LNHDA, CDR2 SQIVND (reference sequence). For the CDR3, the DNA is TGTGCCAGTAGTTCAAAGACAGGGTGGCCTGAAGCTTTCTTT. This codes for CASSSKTGWPEAFF.

In its sample, this clonotype was seen many times. The chain joins TRBV11-1 to TRBJ2-5; D is perhaps TRBD2 (6 bases). This CDR3 comprises 14 residues. Trimming shortened V by 5 bases and J by 1 base, and 11 bases separated the two germline ends. Germline CDR1 reads SGHAT; CDR2 reads FQDESV (reference sequence). The CDR3 sequence is CASSNRDFQETQYF. The DNA of the CDR3 is TGTGCCAGCAGCAACCGGGACTTCCAAGAGACCCAGTACTTC.

This clonotype was found many times. The chain joins TRBV4-1 to TRBJ2-7, with D hard to call. Germline V gene lookup returns CDR1 MGHRA and CDR2 YSYEKL. The V gene lost 2 bases and the J gene lost 2 bases, with 13 bases spanning the gap. The CDR3 runs to 15 residues. In nucleotides, the CDR3 is TGCGCCAGCAGCCAAAATCTGGGCGGTACCTACGAGCAGTACTTC. Protein product: CASSQNLGGTYEQYF.

This clonotype showed up many times. The V gene is TRBV12-3 or TRBV12-4, the J gene TRBJ1-1; a possible D gene is TRBD1 (5 bases). The CDR3 contains 12 residues. V dropped 8 bases and J dropped 6 bases, with 13 bases sitting between them. The CDR3 sequence: CASSNRGAEAFF. DNA for the CDR3: TGTGCCAGCTCCAACCGGGGGGCTGAAGCTTTCTTT.

This clonotype was picked up many times. This chain uses TRBV6-2 or TRBV6-3 with TRBJ2-2, with 7 bases aligning to TRBD1. The CDR3 covers 15 residues. The junction had 8 bases not matched to a gene; V was cut back by 6 bases and J by 4 bases. The germline V gene has CDR1 MNHEY and CDR2 SVGEGT. CDR3 nucleotides: TGTGCCAGCAGCCCAGGGACAGTCGGCACCGGGGAGCTGTTTTTT. As protein: CASSPGTVGTGELFF.

The J gene is TRBJ2-7, the V gene TRBV18; D possibly uses TRBD1 or TRBD2 (5 bases each). CDR1 is KGHSH, CDR2 LQKENI, per germline. This CDR3 is 13 amino acids long. V was cut by 3 bases and J by 6 bases, with 12 bases left in between. For the CDR3, the DNA is TGTGCCAGCTCACCGGGGCGCCTAGCCGAGCAGTACTTC. Translation: CASSPGRLAEQYF.

The V and J genes are TRBV19 and TRBJ1-1; D ambiguous. The CDR3 sequence is 12 residues long. Per the germline V gene, CDR1 is LNHDA and CDR2 is SQIVND (reference sequence). Trimming cost V 3 bases and J 7 bases, with 9 bases left between them. CDR3 sequence (DNA): TGTGCCAGTAGTATCGGGGTTCTTGAAGCTTTCTTT. Encoded protein: CASSIGVLEAFF.

This clonotype was counted ten times or more. For the CDR3, the DNA is TGTGCCAGCAGATTACTTGCGGCTGAAGCTTTCTTT. It yields the protein CASRLLAAEAFF. The rearrangement joins TRBV27 to TRBJ1-1; no clear D. The CDR3 consists of 12 residues. Trimming pared 6 bases from V and 6 bases from J, leaving 11 bases between. Germline V gene data show CDR1 as MNHEY and CDR2 as SMNVEV (reference sequence).

This clonotype came up many times. The chain carries TRBV11-2 and TRBJ2-5, with D perhaps given as TRBD1 or TRBD2 (5 bases each). V lost 7 bases and J lost 5, with 20 bases in between. Germline V gene lookup returns CDR1 SGHAT and CDR2 FQNNGV. The CDR3 is 15 residues long. The CDR3 loop is CASTQTWGRQETQYF. CDR3 nucleotides: TGTGCCAGCACCCAAACCTGGGGGAGACAGGAGACCCAGTACTTC.

The genes are TRBV4-1 and TRBJ2-7; a possible D gene is TRBD1 (6 bases). Germline V lookup: CDR1 MGHRA, CDR2 YSYEKL. This CDR3 region has 14 residues. The germline V and J ends were trimmed by 4 bases and 1 base, with 11 bases remaining between them. Written as DNA, the CDR3 is TGCGCCAGCAGCCGATCACAGGGATCCTACGAGCAGTACTTC. Its protein product is CASSRSQGSYEQYF.

The V gene is TRBV5-1, the J gene TRBJ2-5; either TRBD1 or TRBD2 may fit D (5 bases each). The CDR3 contains 15 residues. Trimming cost V 0 bases and J 0 bases, with 9 bases left between them. Per the germline V gene, CDR1 is SGHRS and CDR2 is YFSETQ. Here the CDR3 reads CASSLAGTNQETQYF. CDR3 nucleotide sequence: TGCGCCAGCAGCTTGGCTGGGACCAACCAAGAGACCCAGTACTTC.

This clonotype came up many times. The V gene is TRBV25-1, the J gene TRBJ2-7, with 7 bases aligning to TRBD2. CDR3 length: 13 residues. Trimming cost V 6 bases and J 3 bases; bases outside gene matches: 5. The germline CDR1 and CDR2 sequences are MGHDK and SYGVNS. CDR3 sequence: CASRAGTNYEQYF. As DNA, the CDR3 is TGTGCCAGCAGAGCAGGGACTAACTACGAGCAGTACTTC.

The chain joins TRBV5-1 to TRBJ2-7, with a weak D call TRBD2 (6 bases). The CDR3 is 16 residues long. V lost 4 bases to trimming and J lost 3 bases, with 20 bases between them. Germline-derived CDR1 and CDR2 are SGHRS and YFSETQ. The CDR3 nucleotides read TGCGCCAGCAGCCCCGACCTGCCGGGACTTAACTACGAGCAGTACTTC. Its translation: CASSPDLPGLNYEQYF.

The sample holds many counts of this clonotype. This rearrangement joins TRBV20-1 to TRBJ1-6, with D maybe TRBD1 (6 bases). Germline V gives CDR1 DFQATT, CDR2 SNEGSKA (reference sequence). Trimming removed 0 bases at V and 8 bases at J, with 17 bases between. The CDR3 loop spans 16 amino acids. This CDR3 is CSARDHAGASYSPLHF. CDR3 nucleotides: TGCAGTGCTAGAGATCATGCGGGGGCGAGTTATTCACCCCTCCACTTT.

This clonotype was observed many times. This chain joins TRBV24-1 and TRBJ2-2; the match to TRBD2 covers 9 bases. V was pared by 6 bases and J by 7 bases, with 14 bases of the junction left unmatched. The CDR3 extends over 17 amino acids. Germline V gene data show CDR1 as KGHDR and CDR2 as SFDVKD. CDR3 region: CATSQGGGRAIDGELFF. The CDR3 DNA reads as TGTGCCACCAGTCAGGGCGGCGGGAGGGCCATCGACGGGGAGCTGTTTTTT.

This clonotype was seen many times. The V gene is TRBV10-1, the J gene TRBJ1-1; D is undetermined. Germline loops: CDR1 WNHNN, CDR2 SYGVQD (reference sequence). The CDR3 has 14 amino acids. With 2 bases removed from V and 5 bases from J, the gap between germline ends came to 12 bases. CDR3 in amino acids: CASSETTRETEAFF. In nucleotides, the CDR3 is TGCGCCAGCAGTGAGACCACAAGGGAGACTGAAGCTTTCTTT.

This clonotype came up many times. The chain employs TRBV5-1 and TRBJ1-1; TRBD1 agrees at 12 bases. CDR1 is SGHRS, CDR2 YFSETQ, per germline. The CDR3 is made up of 15 amino acids. The trim removed 3 bases at V and 4 bases at J, leaving 4 bases unmatched. CDR3 protein: CASSSRGQGATEAFF. In DNA, the CDR3 is TGCGCCAGCAGCTCACGGGGACAGGGGGCCACTGAAGCTTTCTTT.